This T cell receptor (beta chain) came from a study of blood T cell repertoires in COVID-19. At the level of the study: The origin of the acute and convalescent COVID-19 samples was the United States, Italy and Spain.

Enrollees, roughly 18 to 90 years old, lived in approximately 24 US areas. Two consecutive negative NP/OP PCR tests, clearance, or resolved symptoms defined Cohort 3 recovery. A word on this clone: One end of the junction fails to match germline, which may point to a read error.

Germline CDR1 is SSHAT and CDR2 is FNYEAQ (reference sequence). CDR3 length equals 16 residues. TCRdb keeps only in-frame clones here, not all; method: immunoSEQ multiplex PCR. This sample carries about 310,000 clones, under 90% of them seen once, and the ten largest clones take less than 9.5%. This TCR derives from a woman aged 30 to 39 who had recovered from COVID-19. The V and J genes are TRBV7-7 and TRBJ2-2; D remains unclear. The sample taken for sequencing was PBMCs or T cells enriched from blood (not recorded which). CDR3 residues: CASSLDLGFNTGELFF. CDR3 DNA sequence: TGTGCTAGCAGCTTAGATCTGGGCTTTAACACCGGGGAGCTGTTTTTT. The complete variable domain, with remaining parts taken from reference TRBV7-7 and TRBJ2-2, reads GAGVSQSPRYKVTKRGQDVTLRCDPISSHATLYWYQQALGQGPEFLTYFNYEAQPDKSGLPSDRFSAERPEGSISTLTIQRTEQRDSAMYRCASSLDLGFNTGELFFGEGSRLTVL.